Following are 2 T cell receptor beta chains from one sample sequenced in a study of Graves' ophthalmopathy and Graves' hyperthyroidism. Transcripts of RNA were the source for amplifying TCR beta CDR3 regions. The library came from an HTBI-primed first-round RT-PCR and a second-round multiplex PCR. TCRdb independently ran MiXCR on the multiplex PCR reads; one entry per CDR3 protein. The data contain about 390,000 distinct CDR3 sequences, 15% of them seen just once; the ten biggest clones take up around 6.6%. Sequencing was carried out using peripheral blood. The receptors were gathered from a woman aged 18 to 35 with stable Graves' hyperthyroidism.

This clonotype was observed many times. The CDR3 sequence is CASRSSGEITGELFF. CDR3 DNA sequence: TGTGCCAGCAGGTCTAGCGGGGAGATCACCGGGGAGCTGTTTTTT. The gene calls are TRBV12-3 or TRBV12-4 and TRBJ2-2; 9 bases agree with TRBD2. This CDR3 region has 15 residues. Germline trimming cut 6 bases from V and 4 bases from J; bases unmatched to any gene: 6.

The chain carries TRBV7-2 and TRBJ2-2, with D perhaps matching TRBD2 (6 bases). V lost 1 base and J lost 8, with 14 bases in between. The V gene's germline CDR1 is SGHTA and CDR2 FQGNSA. The CDR3 extends over 15 amino acids. The CDR3 DNA is TGTGCCAGCAGCTTAGTCTTGGGGGGAGCGGGGGAGCTGTTTTTT. Translation: CASSLVLGGAGELFF.